This T cell receptor beta chain derives from a study of CD8 T cells in ankylosing spondylitis. Study-level findings and limits: Earlier authors reported some of these motif variants in reactive arthritis synovial fluid and blood. The authors reported significant enrichment of disease-linked clones in matched ankylosing spondylitis synovial fluid. Several highly homologous variants formed a TCR beta motif that appeared characteristic of ankylosing spondylitis blood.

Molecular-barcoded quantitative 5'-RACE produced these TCR beta libraries. TCRdb reprocessed the 5' RACE reads via MiXCR and lists one record per CDR3 protein. This table has 750,000 to 850,000 distinct CDR3 sequences, roughly 12% appearing once. As for this clonotype: Its antigen is currently unknown.

Trimming removed 6 bases from V and 4 bases from J, with 7 bases in between. There are 11 residues in the CDR3. Germline CDR1 reads SGHRS; CDR2 reads YFSETQ. This chain connects TRBV5-1 to TRBJ2-5, with D unclear. Sequenced material: blood, either unsorted or a sorted T cell fraction (not recorded which). This TCR derives from a male donor with ankylosing spondylitis. The CDR3 spells CASTFSETQYF. The CDR3 coding sequence is TGCGCCAGCACCTTTTCAGAGACCCAGTACTTC.